This is a list of T cell receptor beta chains from one sample in a study of CD8 T cells in Susac syndrome. MiXCR, applied by TCRdb to the immunoSEQ multiplex PCR reads, yields one record per CDR3 protein. The profile covers around 200,000 distinct CDR3 sequences, with approximately 95% appearing a single time and 0.09% to 0.1% taken by the ten largest. The sequencing input was CD4+ T cells from PBMCs. All receptors come from a human donor with Susac syndrome. CDR3s include the opening cysteine and the closing phenylalanine or tryptophan. A D gene is named only where the DNA matches it firmly. For some rows the clone size is stated as once, few or many, or as a class when expanded; others skip it.

TRBV30	TRBJ1-1	NA	NA	CAWSGTDTEAFF	TGTGCCTGGAGTGGTACTGACACTGAAGCTTTCTTT
TRBV7-2	TRBJ1-5	NA	NA	CASSYRSRLGSNQPQHF	TGTGCCAGCAGCTATAGGTCCAGGTTGGGGAGCAATCAGCCCCAGCATTTT
TRBV15	TRBJ2-3	NA	NA	CATSRGGGPEGDTQYF	TGTGCCACCAGCAGGGGAGGGGGGCCTGAGGGAGATACGCAGTATTTT
TRBV29-1	TRBJ1-1	TRBD1	once	CSVELWQGATNTEAFF	TGCAGCGTTGAATTATGGCAGGGGGCGACGAACACTGAAGCTTTCTTT
TRBV27	TRBJ1-4	NA	NA	CASSTAQTPSYATNEKLFF	TGTGCCAGCAGTACCGCCCAGACGCCATCCTATGCAACTAATGAAAAACTGTTTTTT
TRBV30	TRBJ2-5	TRBD1	NA	CAWTLDRVEETQYF	TGTGCCTGGACCCTGGACAGGGTGGAGGAGACCCAGTACTTC
TRBV19	TRBJ1-5	NA	NA	CASSIAVGSNQPQHF	TGTGCCAGTAGTATAGCTGTGGGTAGCAATCAGCCCCAGCATTTT
TRBV18	TRBJ2-7	NA	NA	CASSPPSYERYF	TGTGCCAGCTCACCACCTTCCTACGAGCGGTACTTC
TRBV15	TRBJ1-4	TRBD1	NA	CATSGEGQGKEKLFF	TGTGCCACCAGCGGAGAGGGACAGGGGAAGGAAAAACTGTTTTTT
TRBV20-1	TRBJ1-5	TRBD1	NA	CSARGGQGNQPQHF	TGCAGTGCTAGAGGGGGACAGGGCAATCAGCCCCAGCATTTT
TRBV5-1	TRBJ1-4	NA	NA	CASSLAGPVEKLFF	TGCGCCAGCAGCTTGGCAGGGCCAGTCGAAAAACTGTTTTTT
TRBV20-1	TRBJ2-3	NA	NA	CSARAGVADYTDTQYF	TGCAGTGCTAGGGCGGGTGTAGCGGACTACACAGATACGCAGTATTTT
TRBV30	TRBJ2-7	NA	NA	CAWTLPLQGREQYF	TGTGCCTGGACCCTACCTCTACAGGGACGCGAGCAGTACTTC
TRBV30	TRBJ1-1	TRBD1	NA	CAWSVLVGTGGSEAFF	TGTGCCTGGAGTGTATTGGTTGGGACAGGGGGCAGTGAAGCTTTCTTT